This T cell receptor (beta chain) was identified during a study of blood T cell repertoires in COVID-19. V was shortened by 4 bases and J by 4 bases, with 16 bases between the two germline ends. The CDR3 runs 14 residues. Germline V gene data show CDR1 as GTSNPN and CDR2 as SVGIG (reference sequence). TCRdb's table, derived via immunoSEQ multiplex PCR, lists solely in-frame clones and lacks some. The sample has over 250,000 clones, 88% seen once. This TCR derives from a woman between 40 and 50 years old who had recovered from COVID-19. Sequencing used peripheral blood. The V call is TRBV30, the J call TRBJ1-1, with D tentatively TRBD1 (6 bases). The CDR3 sequence: CAWTRGGGITEAFF. For the CDR3, the DNA is TGTGCCTGGACCAGAGGGGGGGGGATCACTGAAGCTTTCTTT.